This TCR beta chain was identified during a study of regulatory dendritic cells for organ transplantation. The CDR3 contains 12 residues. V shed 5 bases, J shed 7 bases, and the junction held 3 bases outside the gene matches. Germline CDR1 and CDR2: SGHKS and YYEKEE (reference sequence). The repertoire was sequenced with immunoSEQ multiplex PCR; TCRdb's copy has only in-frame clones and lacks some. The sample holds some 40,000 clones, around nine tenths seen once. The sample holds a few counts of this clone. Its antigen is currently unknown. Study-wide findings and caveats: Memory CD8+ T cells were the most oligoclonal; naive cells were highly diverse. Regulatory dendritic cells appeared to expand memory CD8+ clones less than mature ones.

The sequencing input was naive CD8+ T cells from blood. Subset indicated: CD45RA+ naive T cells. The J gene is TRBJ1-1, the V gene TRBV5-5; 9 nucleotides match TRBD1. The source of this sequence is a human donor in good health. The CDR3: CASSRTGDEAFF. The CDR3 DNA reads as TGTGCCAGCAGTCGGACAGGGGATGAAGCTTTCTTT.